The present entry profiles one T cell receptor (beta chain) with its context. The CDR3 consists of 12 residues. The J segment lost 7 bases and the V segment lost 3 bases, leaving 1 base of the junction unmatched. Germline values: CDR1 KGHSH, CDR2 LQKENI. This entry is derived from a study of long-term antiretroviral therapy in people with HIV. An immunoSEQ assay, version v3.0, was performed at survey level. Method: immunoSEQ multiplex PCR; TCRdb's copy keeps in-frame clones and lacks some. This sample has fewer than 35,000 clones; approximately 80% occur once, and the top ten carry under 8.5%. The chain is built from TRBV18 and TRBJ1-1, with 8 bases that match TRBD1. This TCR derives from a woman in her forties or fifties with HIV. Sequences were derived from unsorted PBMCs, sampled 2 years after starting antiretroviral therapy. The CDR3 bases are TGTGCCAGCTCACCCGGGACAGGTGAAGCTTTCTTT. It specifies CASSPGTGEAFF.